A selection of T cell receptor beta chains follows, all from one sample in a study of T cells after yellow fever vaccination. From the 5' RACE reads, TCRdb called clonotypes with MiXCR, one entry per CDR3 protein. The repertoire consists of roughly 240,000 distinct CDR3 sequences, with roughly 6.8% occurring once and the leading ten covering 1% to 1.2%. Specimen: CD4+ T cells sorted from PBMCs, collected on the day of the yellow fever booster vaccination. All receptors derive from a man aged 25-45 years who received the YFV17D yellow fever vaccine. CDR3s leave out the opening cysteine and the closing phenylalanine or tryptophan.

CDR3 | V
ASSPPDGLAKNIQY | TRBV18
ASKEAGELF | TRBV12-3/TRBV12-4
ASEGSETQY | TRBV2
ASSLAVSSDTYNEQF | TRBV5-1
ATSSGTEDTQY | TRBV18
ASSRRQSNQPQH | TRBV19
ATHGPSGANVLT | TRBV5-1
ASSISQGSTGELF | TRBV19
SAMVGPYEQY | TRBV20-1
ASSVEGRSGILDTQY | TRBV9
SGGVGTTTKKTQY | TRBV20-1
SASSTGGLAGEETQY | TRBV20-1
SASVLSYEQY | TRBV20-1
ASSYNRGTETQY | TRBV12-3/TRBV12-4
ASSQVATTYEQY | TRBV4-2
ASSRANEQF | TRBV7-2
ASSPLAGETGELF | TRBV3-1
ASSPQTRRADTQY | TRBV7-8
ATNFGLRETQY | TRBV5-8
ASRGYTDTQY | TRBV6-6
ASSPLGGYEQF | TRBV7-2
ASSYQGAGFSYEQY | TRBV5-4
ASSFRDRGPGETQY | TRBV19
ASSWGWSSGNTIY | TRBV5-5
SGRKVLGTEAF | TRBV29-1
SVGSDGYT | TRBV29-1
ASSLWGDRGNEQF | TRBV28
ASSTHGGGADTQY | TRBV19
ASSPLVAGGADTQY | TRBV6-1
ASRPDSYNEQF | TRBV12-3/TRBV12-4
ASRGLAGITYEQY | TRBV6-2/TRBV6-3
ASSQEIGWGEKLF | TRBV14
ASSSRRGGEQY | TRBV12-3/TRBV12-4
ASSHARDNEKLF | TRBV4-1
ASSVGASGGHNEQF | TRBV9
SAQPTAGAGRLQQY | TRBV20-1
SASSSGLAGVMETQY | TRBV20-1
ASSSRRGAAYNEQF | TRBV12-3/TRBV12-4
ASSPGLAADYNEQF | TRBV7-2
ASSEFKITGELF | TRBV25-1
ASSLRDRGTSYQETQY | TRBV12-3/TRBV12-4
ASRDGPYEQY | TRBV5-1
ASSPPRRENT | TRBV28
ASSPGQPTDTQY | TRBV7-2
CARVASGGLYYNEQF | TRBV20-1